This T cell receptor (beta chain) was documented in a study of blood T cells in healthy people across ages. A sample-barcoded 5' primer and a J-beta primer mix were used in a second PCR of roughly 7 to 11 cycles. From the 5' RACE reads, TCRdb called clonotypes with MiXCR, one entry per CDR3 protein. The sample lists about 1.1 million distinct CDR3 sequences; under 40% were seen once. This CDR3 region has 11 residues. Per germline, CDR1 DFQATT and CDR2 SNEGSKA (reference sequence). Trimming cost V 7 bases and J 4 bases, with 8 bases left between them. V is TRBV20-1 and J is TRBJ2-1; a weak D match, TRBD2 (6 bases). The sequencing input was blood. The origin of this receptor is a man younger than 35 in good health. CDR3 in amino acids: CSGEEYNEQFF. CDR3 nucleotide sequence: TGCAGTGGGGAGGAATACAATGAGCAGTTCTTC.